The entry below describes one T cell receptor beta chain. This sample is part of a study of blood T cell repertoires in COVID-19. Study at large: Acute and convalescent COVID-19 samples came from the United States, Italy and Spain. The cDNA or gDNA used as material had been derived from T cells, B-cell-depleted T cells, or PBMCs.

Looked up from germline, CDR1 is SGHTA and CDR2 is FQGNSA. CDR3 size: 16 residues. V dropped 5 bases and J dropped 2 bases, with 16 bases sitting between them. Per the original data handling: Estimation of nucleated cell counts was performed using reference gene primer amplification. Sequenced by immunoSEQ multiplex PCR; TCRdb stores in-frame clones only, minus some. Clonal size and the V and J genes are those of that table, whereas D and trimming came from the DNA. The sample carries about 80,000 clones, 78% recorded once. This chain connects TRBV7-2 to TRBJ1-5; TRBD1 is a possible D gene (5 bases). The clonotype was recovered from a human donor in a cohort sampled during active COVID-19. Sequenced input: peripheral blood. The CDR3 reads CASSEGTLGGNQPQHF. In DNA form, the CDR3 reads TGTGCCAGCAGCGAAGGGACTCTGGGAGGCAATCAGCCCCAGCATTTT.